This paragraph reports one T cell receptor (beta chain). The sample belongs to a study of cytomegalovirus exposure and HLA in healthy donors. CDR1 and CDR2 from the germline V gene are MDHEN and SYDVKM. The V gene lost 6 bases and the J gene lost 4 bases, with 18 bases spanning the gap. The CDR3 runs to 15 residues. A multiplex PCR was run with 60 Vbeta primers and 13 Jbeta primers. Authors' processing steps: Unique TCR beta chains numbered roughly 84 million in a later analysis, with roughly 11 million shared. Only in-frame clones appear in the TCRdb table, and some are missing; sequencing was by immunoSEQ multiplex PCR. V and J calls plus clone size are reproduced from that table; the DNA served to infer D and trimming. The table lists about 150,000 clones, around 80% of them singletons, with approximately 1.5% in the top ten.

The chain joins TRBV28 to TRBJ1-1; D remains unclear. The source is a woman between 25 and 40 years old in good health and CMV-seropositive. Sequencing was performed on PBMCs. This CDR3 reads CASSHPSEAVTEAFF. The CDR3 nucleotides are TGTGCCAGCAGCCACCCCTCTGAGGCCGTCACTGAAGCTTTCTTT. The full variable domain, its missing parts supplied by reference TRBV28 and TRBJ1-1, is DVKVTQSSRYLVKRTGEKVFLECVQDMDHENMFWYRQDPGLGLRLIYFSYDVKMKEKGDIPEGYSVSREKKERFSLILESASTNQTSMYLCASSHPSEAVTEAFFGQGTRLTVV.